The clone carrying this T cell receptor beta chain was counted ten times or more. Its cognate antigen is unknown. The sample is drawn from a study of CD8 T cells in ankylosing spondylitis. Study results and caveats: A CD8+ phenotype characterized the disease-linked clones, which were relatively rare in peripheral blood. Several of the motif variants were reported before in synovial fluid and blood from reactive arthritis. For ankylosing spondylitis blood, a TCR beta motif of 7 or 8 highly homologous variants appeared characteristic.

One entry per CDR3 protein, called by TCRdb with MiXCR from the 5' RACE reads. Altogether around 150,000 distinct CDR3 sequences are present, about 9.9% being singletons, with the ten largest covering about 29%. The length of the CDR3 is 16 residues. Unmatched junction bases numbered 10, after V lost 3 bases and J lost 5 bases. This sequence originates from a male donor with ankylosing spondylitis or in good health (not recorded which). The sample was blood, either unsorted or a sorted T cell fraction (not recorded which). The chain uses TRBV12-3 or TRBV12-4 and TRBJ2-3, with TRBD1 identical over 8 bases. Here the CDR3 reads CASSFVVGTGIDTQYF. The CDR3 coding sequence is TGTGCCAGCAGTTTCGTTGTCGGGACAGGCATAGATACGCAGTATTTT.